This T cell receptor beta chain came from a study of blood T cell repertoires in COVID-19. The CDR3 has 15 residues. Trimming stripped 0 bases from V and 4 bases from J, with 11 bases between. The germline gives CDR1 SGHNT, CDR2 YYREEE (reference sequence). Clones were read by immunoSEQ multiplex PCR, and TCRdb kept only the in-frame ones, dropping some. The sample records around 28,000 clones, 84% being singletons. This TCR was recovered from an older man with active COVID-19. J is TRBJ1-3 and V is TRBV5-4; D gene unclear. The sequenced material came from peripheral blood. The CDR3 DNA sequence: TGTGCCAGCAGCTTGGCCCAAACAGCAGGAAACACCATATATTTT. Translating it yields CASSLAQTAGNTIYF.